Listed below are T cell receptor beta chains from one sample, sequenced in a study of blood T cell repertoires in COVID-19. The assay was immunoSEQ multiplex PCR, and TCRdb's table has in-frame clones only and misses some. The repertoire holds about 60,000 clones, with 79% as singletons. The source material was peripheral blood. These receptors were collected from a woman in her 70s with acute or convalescent COVID-19. Each CDR3 is given with its conserved first and last residue. D genes are given only for firm matches. Clone size is given for some rows only: seen once, a few or many times, or a class if the clone is expanded.

TRBV3-1/TRBV3-2,-,TRBJ1-1,TRBD1,CASSEGTGLTEAFF,TGTGCCAGCAGCGAGGGGACAGGTCTTACTGAAGCTTTCTTT
TRBV5-1,few,TRBJ2-2,-,CASSRGGAGELFF,TGCGCCAGCAGTCGGGGAGGAGCCGGGGAGCTGTTTTTT
TRBV6-5,once,TRBJ2-7,TRBD1,CASSRQGAGEQYF,TGTGCCAGCAGTAGACAGGGGGCAGGCGAGCAGTACTTC
TRBV12-5,-,TRBJ2-5,-,CASGHGQSYQETQYF,TGTGCTAGTGGCCACGGACAGTCGTACCAAGAGACCCAGTACTTC
TRBV19,-,TRBJ1-2,-,CASSIAPTGYYGYTF,TGTGCCAGTAGTATAGCCCCCACAGGGTACTATGGCTACACCTTC
TRBV11-2,-,TRBJ2-3,-,CASSLGVRGGREDTQYF,TGTGCCAGCAGCTTAGGAGTTAGGGGGGGGCGGGAAGATACGCAGTATTTT
TRBV19,-,TRBJ1-2,-,CASSAMDMVVVGYGYTF,TGTGCCAGTAGTGCCATGGACATGGTAGTAGTAGGCTATGGCTACACCTTC
TRBV2,-,TRBJ2-7,TRBD2,CASIRLGGLAFF,TGTGCCAGCATTCGATTGGGAGGGCTCGCTTTCTTC
TRBV9,-,TRBJ1-4,TRBD1,CASSVGDRAREKLFF,TGTGCCAGCAGCGTAGGTGACAGGGCGAGAGAAAAACTGTTTTTT
TRBV5-6,few,TRBJ1-5,-,CASSYGREAGPQHF,TGTGCCAGCAGCTATGGACGGGAGGCTGGACCCCAGCATTTT
TRBV11-3,-,TRBJ2-2,TRBD2,CASSLGLWTSGSRDTGELFF,TGTGCCAGCAGCTTAGGGCTGTGGACTAGCGGGTCGCGAGACACCGGGGAGCTGTTTTTT
TRBV21-1,-,TRBJ1-5,-,CATTTYDRVSINQPQHF,TGTGCCACCACGACGTACGACAGGGTAAGCATCAATCAGCCCCAGCATTTT
TRBV5-1,-,TRBJ1-2,TRBD1,CASSLSRGLGYTF,TGCGCCAGCAGCTTGTCCAGGGGGCTTGGCTACACCTTC
TRBV5-1,once,TRBJ1-4,-,CASSLVVGAGEKLFF,TGCGCCAGCAGCTTGGTTGTGGGGGCGGGTGAAAAACTGTTTTTT
TRBV28,-,TRBJ1-1,-,CASSLGGALNTEAFF,TGTGCCAGCAGTTTGGGGGGGGCCTTGAACACTGAAGCTTTCTTT
TRBV6-1,-,TRBJ2-1,TRBD2,CASSDPQRGLYNEQFF,TGTGCCAGCAGTGACCCCCAGCGGGGTCTCTACAATGAGCAGTTCTTC
TRBV5-6,-,TRBJ2-3,TRBD1,CASSPGQGTTDTQYF,TGTGCCAGCAGCCCCGGACAGGGGACCACAGATACGCAGTATTTT
TRBV11-3,-,TRBJ2-1,-,CASSLAGVNEQFF,TGTGCCAGCAGCTTAGCGGGAGTTAATGAGCAGTTCTTC
TRBV5-6,once,TRBJ2-5,-,CASSLSPSPSLQETQYF,TGTGCCAGCAGCTTGAGTCCTAGCCCATCCCTACAAGAGACCCAGTACTTC
TRBV5-1,-,TRBJ1-1,TRBD1,CASSLGQGMAEAFF,TGCGCCAGCAGCCTAGGACAGGGGATGGCTGAAGCTTTCTTT
TRBV11-2,-,TRBJ2-4,TRBD1,CASSLADRGSKNIQYF,TGTGCCAGCAGCTTAGCCGACAGGGGGAGCAAAAACATTCAGTACTTC
TRBV2,-,TRBJ2-1,TRBD1,CASSERGQGYSEQFF,TGTGCCAGCAGTGAAAGGGGACAGGGGTACAGTGAGCAGTTCTTC
TRBV7-9,-,TRBJ2-3,-,CASSPSGGTQYF,TGTGCCAGCAGCCCCTCAGGGGGGACGCAGTATTTT
TRBV10-3,few,TRBJ1-1,-,CAIRQGHTEAFF,TGTGCCATCCGGCAGGGTCACACTGAAGCTTTCTTT
TRBV6-1,-,TRBJ1-5,-,CASSEVRGISNQPQHF,TGTGCCAGCAGTGAAGTTCGAGGCATTAGCAATCAGCCCCAGCATTTT
TRBV27,-,TRBJ1-2,TRBD1,CASSDRGDGYTF,TGTGCCAGCAGTGACAGGGGGGATGGCTACACCTTC
TRBV24-1,-,TRBJ2-3,TRBD2,CATSIPLSGGADTQYF,TGTGCCACCAGTATTCCACTAAGCGGGGGGGCAGATACGCAGTATTTT
TRBV9,-,TRBJ2-5,-,CASSPDHGGETQYF,TGTGCCAGCAGCCCGGACCACGGAGGGGAGACCCAGTACTTC
TRBV5-8,few,TRBJ1-1,TRBD1,CASSLTGGPEAFF,TGTGCCAGCAGCCTTACAGGGGGCCCTGAAGCTTTCTTT
TRBV28,-,TRBJ1-6,TRBD1,CASSSEPGQGASPLHF,TGTGCCAGCAGTTCCGAACCGGGACAGGGGGCGTCACCCCTCCACTTT
TRBV19,-,TRBJ2-7,-,CASSDTIGYEQYF,TGTGCCAGTTCAGACACGATAGGCTACGAGCAGTACTTC